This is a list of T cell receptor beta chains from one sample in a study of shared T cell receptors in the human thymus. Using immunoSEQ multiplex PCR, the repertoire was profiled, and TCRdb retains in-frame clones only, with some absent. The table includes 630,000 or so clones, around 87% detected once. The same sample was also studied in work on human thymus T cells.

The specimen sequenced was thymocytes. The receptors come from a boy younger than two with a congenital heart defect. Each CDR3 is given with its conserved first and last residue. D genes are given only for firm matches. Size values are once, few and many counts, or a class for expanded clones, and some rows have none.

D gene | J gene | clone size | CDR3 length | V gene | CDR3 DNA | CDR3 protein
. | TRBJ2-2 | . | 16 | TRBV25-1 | TGTGCCAGCAGTCTTAGCCGGAGGGAGCGCACCGGGGAGCTGTTTTTT | CASSLSRRERTGELFF
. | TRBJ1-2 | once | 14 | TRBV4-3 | TGCGCCAGCAGCCAAGTGAAACAAACCTATGGCTACACCTTC | CASSQVKQTYGYTF
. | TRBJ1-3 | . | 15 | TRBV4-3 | TGCGCCAGCAGCCCGGGGGGGGGCGGTGGAAACACCATATATTTT | CASSPGGGGGNTIYF
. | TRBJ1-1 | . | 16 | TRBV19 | TGTGCCAGTACCACTCAGGCGGGCAGGTTGAACACTGAAGCTTTCTTT | CASTTQAGRLNTEAFF
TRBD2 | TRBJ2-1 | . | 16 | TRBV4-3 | TGCGCCAGCAGCCAACAGTCCAGCGGGAGACGGAATGAGCAGTTCTTC | CASSQQSSGRRNEQFF
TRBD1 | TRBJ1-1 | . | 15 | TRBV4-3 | TGCGCCAGCAGCCAAGGGGGACAGGAGAACACTGAAGCTTTCTTT | CASSQGGQENTEAFF
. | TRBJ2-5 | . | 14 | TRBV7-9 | TGTGCCAGCAGCTTAAAGGGGGTCCAAGAGACCCAGTACTTC | CASSLKGVQETQYF
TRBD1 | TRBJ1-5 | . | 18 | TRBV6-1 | TGTGCCAGCAGTGAAGTTGGGACAGCTAGTTATAGCAATCAGCCCCAGCATTTT | CASSEVGTASYSNQPQHF
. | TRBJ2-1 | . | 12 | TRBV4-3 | TGCGCCAGCAGCCAAGTTACACACGAGCAGTTCTTC | CASSQVTHEQFF
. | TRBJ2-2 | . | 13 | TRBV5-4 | TGTGCCAGCAGCTTGTCTGACACCGGGGAGCTGTTTTTT | CASSLSDTGELFF
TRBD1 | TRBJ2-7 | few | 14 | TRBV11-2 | TGTGCCAGCAGCCCCGACAGGGGGATCTACGAGCAGTACTTC | CASSPDRGIYEQYF
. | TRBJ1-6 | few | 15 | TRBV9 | TGTGCCAGCAGCCGGACTCGGGCTCGGACTTCCCCCCTCCACTTT | CASSRTRARTSPLHF
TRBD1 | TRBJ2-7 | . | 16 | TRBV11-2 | TGTGCCAGCAGCTTAGAAGGGGACAGGGGGTCCTACGAGCAGTACTTC | CASSLEGDRGSYEQYF
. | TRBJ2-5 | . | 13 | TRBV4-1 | TGCGCCAGCAGCCAACAGTCCCAAGAGACCCAGTACTTC | CASSQQSQETQYF
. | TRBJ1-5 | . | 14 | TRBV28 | TGTGCCAGCACCCCCTGGCGGGGTAATCAGCCCCAGCATTTT | CASTPWRGNQPQHF
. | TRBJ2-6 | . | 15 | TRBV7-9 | TGTGCCAGCAGCCCCCGGGGCTCTGGGGCCAACGTCCTGACTTTC | CASSPRGSGANVLTF
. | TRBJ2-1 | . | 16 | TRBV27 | TGTGCCAGCAGTTATGTCCGGGGAACTACCTACAATGAGCAGTTCTTC | CASSYVRGTTYNEQFF
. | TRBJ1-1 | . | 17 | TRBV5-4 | TGTGCCAGCAGTTCTTTTTATACCGTCGCCGGGAACACTGAAGCTTTCTTT | CASSSFYTVAGNTEAFF
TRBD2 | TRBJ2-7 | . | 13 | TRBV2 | TGTGCCAGCGCAACTAGCGGGAGAAACGAGCAGTACTTC | CASATSGRNEQYF
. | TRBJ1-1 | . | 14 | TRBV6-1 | TGTGCCAGCCCCCAGGGGCCACGGGGCGGTGAAGCTTTCTTT | CASPQGPRGGEAFF
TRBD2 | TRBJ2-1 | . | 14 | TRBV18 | TGTGCCAGCTCAGCGACTAGCGGGGACAATGAGCAGTTCTTC | CASSATSGDNEQFF
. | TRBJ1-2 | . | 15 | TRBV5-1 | TGCGCCAGCAGCTTGGTGGGGGGAACTAACTATGGCTACACCTTC | CASSLVGGTNYGYTF
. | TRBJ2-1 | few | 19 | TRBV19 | TGTGCCAGTAGTATTTCCCTCGAGGTAGCGGCCAATAAATTCAATGAGCAGTTCTTC | CASSISLEVAANKFNEQFF
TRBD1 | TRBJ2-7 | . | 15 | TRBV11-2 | TGTGCCAGCAGCGTCCCCGGGACAGGGATGTACGAGCAGTACTTC | CASSVPGTGMYEQYF
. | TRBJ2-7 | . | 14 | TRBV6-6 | TGTGCCAGCAGCCCCCGTGGGGGGTCCTACGAGCAGTACTTC | CASSPRGGSYEQYF
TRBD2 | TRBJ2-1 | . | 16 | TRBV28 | TGTGCCAGCAGTTCCGGGACTAGCGGGGCTTACAATGAGCAGTTCTTC | CASSSGTSGAYNEQFF
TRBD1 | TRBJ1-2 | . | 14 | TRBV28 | TGTGCCAGCAGTTTACGGACAGGGGAATCTGGCTACACCTTC | CASSLRTGESGYTF
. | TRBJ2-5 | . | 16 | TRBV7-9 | TGTGCCAGCAGCTTAGCCCCCAAACAGGACCAAGAGACCCAGTACTTC | CASSLAPKQDQETQYF
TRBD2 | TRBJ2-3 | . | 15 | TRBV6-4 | TGTGCCAGCAGTGACTCTGTAGCGGGGGAGGATACGCAGTATTTT | CASSDSVAGEDTQYF
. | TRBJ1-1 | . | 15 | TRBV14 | TGTGCCAGCAGCCAAGATCTCGACACAAACACTGAAGCTTTCTTT | CASSQDLDTNTEAFF
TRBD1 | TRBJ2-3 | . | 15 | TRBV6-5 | TGTGCCAGCAGTAACAAGGACAGGGCCACTGATACGCAGTATTTT | CASSNKDRATDTQYF
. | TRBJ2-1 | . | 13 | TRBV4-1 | TGCGCCAGCAGCCAAGACAGTCACAATGAGCAGTTCTTC | CASSQDSHNEQFF
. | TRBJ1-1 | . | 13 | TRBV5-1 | TGCGCCAGCAGCTTGGCCAAGGGGACTGAAGCTTTCTTT | CASSLAKGTEAFF
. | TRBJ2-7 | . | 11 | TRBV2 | TGTGCCAGCGGACTCTCCTACGAGCAGTACTTC | CASGLSYEQYF
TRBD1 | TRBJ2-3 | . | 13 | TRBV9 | TGTGCCAGCGGGGACAGGTTTACAGATACGCAGTATTTT | CASGDRFTDTQYF
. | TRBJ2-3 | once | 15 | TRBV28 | TGTGCCAGCAGTTTTGCGGGAAACCGCACAGATACGCAGTATTTT | CASSFAGNRTDTQYF
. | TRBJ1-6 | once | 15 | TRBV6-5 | TGTGCCAGCAGTTATATCCTCAGGGAGGGATCACCCCTCCACTTT | CASSYILREGSPLHF
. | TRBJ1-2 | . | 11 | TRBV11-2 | TGTGCCAGCAGGGTACAGGGCGGCTACACCTTC | CASRVQGGYTF
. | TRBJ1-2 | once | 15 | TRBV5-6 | TGTGCCAGCAGCTTGGGGAGTATCCTGCGTTATGGCTACACCTTC | CASSLGSILRYGYTF
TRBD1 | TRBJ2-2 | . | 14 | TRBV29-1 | TGCAGCGTTGGGGGACAGGGCGACACCGGGGAGCTGTTTTTT | CSVGGQGDTGELFF